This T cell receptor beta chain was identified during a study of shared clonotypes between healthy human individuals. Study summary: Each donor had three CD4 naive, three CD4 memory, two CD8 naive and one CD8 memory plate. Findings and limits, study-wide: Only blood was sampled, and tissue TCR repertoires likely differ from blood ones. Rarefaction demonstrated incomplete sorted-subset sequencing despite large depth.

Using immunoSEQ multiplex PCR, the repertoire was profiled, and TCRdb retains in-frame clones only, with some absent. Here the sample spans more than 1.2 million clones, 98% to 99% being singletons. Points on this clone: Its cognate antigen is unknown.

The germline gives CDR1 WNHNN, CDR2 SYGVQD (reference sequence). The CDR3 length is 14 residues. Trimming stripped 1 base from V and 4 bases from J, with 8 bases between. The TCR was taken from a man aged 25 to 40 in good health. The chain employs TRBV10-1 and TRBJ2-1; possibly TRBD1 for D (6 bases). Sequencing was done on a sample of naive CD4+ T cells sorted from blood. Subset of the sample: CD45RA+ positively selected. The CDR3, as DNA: TGCGCCAGCAGTGAGTACGGACAGTACAATGAGCAGTTCTTC. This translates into CASSEYGQYNEQFF.